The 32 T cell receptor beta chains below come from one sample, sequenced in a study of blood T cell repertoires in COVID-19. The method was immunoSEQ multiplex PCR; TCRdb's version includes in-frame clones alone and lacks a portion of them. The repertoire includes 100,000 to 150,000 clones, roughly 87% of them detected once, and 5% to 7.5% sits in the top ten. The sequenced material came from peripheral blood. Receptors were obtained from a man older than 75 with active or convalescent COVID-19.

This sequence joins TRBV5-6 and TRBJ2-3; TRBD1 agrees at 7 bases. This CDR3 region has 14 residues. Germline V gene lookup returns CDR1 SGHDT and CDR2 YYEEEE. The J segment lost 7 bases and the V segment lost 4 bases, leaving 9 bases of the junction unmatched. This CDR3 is CASSPRTGVNTQYF. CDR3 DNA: TGTGCCAGCAGCCCCCGTACAGGGGTGAATACGCAGTATTTT. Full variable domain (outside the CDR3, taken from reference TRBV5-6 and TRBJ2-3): DAGVTQSPTHLIKTRGQQVTLRCSPKSGHDTVSWYQQALGQGPQFIFQYYEEEERQRGNFPDRFSGHQFPNYSSELNVNALLLGDSALYLCASSPRTGVNTQYFGPGTRLTVL.

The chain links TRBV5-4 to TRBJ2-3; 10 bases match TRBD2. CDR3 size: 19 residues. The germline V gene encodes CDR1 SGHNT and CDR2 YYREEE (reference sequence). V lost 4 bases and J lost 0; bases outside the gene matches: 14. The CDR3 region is CASSPRGASGGLSTDTQYF. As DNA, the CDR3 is TGTGCCAGCAGCCCACGAGGGGCTAGCGGGGGTCTAAGCACAGATACGCAGTATTTT.

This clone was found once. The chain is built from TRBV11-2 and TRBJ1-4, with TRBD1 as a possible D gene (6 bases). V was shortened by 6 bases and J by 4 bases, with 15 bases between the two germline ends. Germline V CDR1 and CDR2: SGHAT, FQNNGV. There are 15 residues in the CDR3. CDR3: CASSPRGGFNEKLFF. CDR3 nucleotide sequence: TGTGCCAGCAGTCCAAGGGGGGGCTTTAATGAAAAACTGTTTTTT.

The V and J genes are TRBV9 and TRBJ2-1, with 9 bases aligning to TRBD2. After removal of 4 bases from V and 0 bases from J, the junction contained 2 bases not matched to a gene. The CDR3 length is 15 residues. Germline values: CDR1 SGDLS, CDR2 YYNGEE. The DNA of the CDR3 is TGTGCCAGCAGCTCGCGGGGGGGCTCCTACAATGAGCAGTTCTTC. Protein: CASSSRGGSYNEQFF.

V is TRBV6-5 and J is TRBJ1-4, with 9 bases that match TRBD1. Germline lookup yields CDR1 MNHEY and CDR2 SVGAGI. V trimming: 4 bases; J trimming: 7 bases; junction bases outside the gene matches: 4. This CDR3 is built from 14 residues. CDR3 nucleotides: TGTGCCAGCAGTTCGCGGACAGGGGCTGAAAAACTGTTTTTT. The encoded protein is CASSSRTGAEKLFF.

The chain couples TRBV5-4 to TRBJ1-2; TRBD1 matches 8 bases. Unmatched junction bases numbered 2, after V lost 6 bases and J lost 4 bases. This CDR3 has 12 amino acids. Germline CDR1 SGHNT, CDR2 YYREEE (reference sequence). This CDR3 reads CASKDRVYGYTF. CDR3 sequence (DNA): TGTGCCAGCAAGGACAGGGTCTATGGCTACACCTTC.

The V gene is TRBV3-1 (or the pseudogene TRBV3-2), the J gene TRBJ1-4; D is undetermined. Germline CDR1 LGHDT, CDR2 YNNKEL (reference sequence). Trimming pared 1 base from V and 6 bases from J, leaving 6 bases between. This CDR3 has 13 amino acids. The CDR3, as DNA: TGTGCCAGCAGCCAAGGGCAGGATGAAAAACTGTTTTTT. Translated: CASSQGQDEKLFF.

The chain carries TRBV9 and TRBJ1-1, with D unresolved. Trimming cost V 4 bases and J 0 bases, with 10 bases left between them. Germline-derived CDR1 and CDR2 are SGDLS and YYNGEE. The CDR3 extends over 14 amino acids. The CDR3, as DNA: TGTGCCAGCAGCCCCCAGAACATGAACACTGAAGCTTTCTTT. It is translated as CASSPQNMNTEAFF.

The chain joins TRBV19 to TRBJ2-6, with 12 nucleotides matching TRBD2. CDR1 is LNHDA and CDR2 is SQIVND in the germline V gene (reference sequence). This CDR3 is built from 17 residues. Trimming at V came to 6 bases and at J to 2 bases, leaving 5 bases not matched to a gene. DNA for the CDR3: TGTGCCAGTAGCCGTGGACTAGCGGGGACTGGGGCCAACGTCCTGACTTTC. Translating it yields CASSRGLAGTGANVLTF.

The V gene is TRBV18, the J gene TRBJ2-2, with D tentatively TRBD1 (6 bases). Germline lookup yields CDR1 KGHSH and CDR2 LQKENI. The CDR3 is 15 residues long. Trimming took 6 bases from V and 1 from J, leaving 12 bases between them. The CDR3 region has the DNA TGTGCCAGCTCGCCTCCAGGGGTGAACACCGGGGAGCTGTTTTTT. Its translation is CASSPPGVNTGELFF. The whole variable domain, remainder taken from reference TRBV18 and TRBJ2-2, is NAGVMQNPRHLVRRRGQEARLRCSPMKGHSHVYWYRQLPEEGLKFMVYLQKENIIDESGMPKERFSAEFPKEGPSILRIQQVVRGDSAAYFCASSPPGVNTGELFFGEGSRLTVL.

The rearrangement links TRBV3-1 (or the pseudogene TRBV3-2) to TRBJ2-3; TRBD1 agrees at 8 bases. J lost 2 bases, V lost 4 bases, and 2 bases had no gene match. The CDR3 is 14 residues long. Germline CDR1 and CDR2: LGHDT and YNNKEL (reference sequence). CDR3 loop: CASSPDRATDTQYF. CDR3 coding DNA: TGTGCCAGCAGCCCGGACAGGGCCACAGATACGCAGTATTTT.

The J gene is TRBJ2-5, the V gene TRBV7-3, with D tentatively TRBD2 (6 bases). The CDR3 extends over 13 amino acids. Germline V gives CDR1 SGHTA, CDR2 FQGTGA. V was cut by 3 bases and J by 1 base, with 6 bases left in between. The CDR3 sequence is CASSFGGQETQYF. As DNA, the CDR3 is TGTGCCAGCAGCTTCGGGGGCCAAGAGACCCAGTACTTC.

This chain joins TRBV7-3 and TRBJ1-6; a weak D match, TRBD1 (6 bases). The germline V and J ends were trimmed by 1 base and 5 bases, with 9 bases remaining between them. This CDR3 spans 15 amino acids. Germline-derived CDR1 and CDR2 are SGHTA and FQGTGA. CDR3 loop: CASSLMDRNNSPLHF. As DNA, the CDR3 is TGTGCCAGCAGCTTAATGGACAGAAATAATTCACCCCTCCACTTT. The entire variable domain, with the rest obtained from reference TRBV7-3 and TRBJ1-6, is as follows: GAGVSQTPSNKVTEKGKYVELRCDPISGHTALYWYRQSLGQGPEFLIYFQGTGAADDSGLPNDRFFAVRPEGSVSTLKIQRTERGDSAVYLCASSLMDRNNSPLHFGNGTRLTVT.

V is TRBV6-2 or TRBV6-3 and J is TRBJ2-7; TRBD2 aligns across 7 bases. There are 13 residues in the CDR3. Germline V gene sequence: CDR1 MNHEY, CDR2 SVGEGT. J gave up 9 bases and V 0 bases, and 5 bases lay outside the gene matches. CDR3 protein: CASSYSLTSLQYF. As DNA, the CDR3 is TGTGCCAGCAGTTACTCTTTGACTAGCCTGCAGTACTTC.

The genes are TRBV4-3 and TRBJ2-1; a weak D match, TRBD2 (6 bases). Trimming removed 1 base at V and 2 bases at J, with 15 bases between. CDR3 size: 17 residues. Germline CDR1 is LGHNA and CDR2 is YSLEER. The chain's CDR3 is CASSQGGLADTYNEQFF. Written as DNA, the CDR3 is TGCGCCAGCAGCCAAGGGGGTTTAGCGGACACCTACAATGAGCAGTTCTTC.

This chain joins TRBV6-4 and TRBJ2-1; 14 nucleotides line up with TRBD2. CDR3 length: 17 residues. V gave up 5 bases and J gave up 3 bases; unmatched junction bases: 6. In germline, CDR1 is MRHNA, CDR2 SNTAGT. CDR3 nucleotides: TGTGCCAGCAGTAAAGGACTAGCGGGGGGAAACTACAATGAGCAGTTCTTC. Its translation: CASSKGLAGGNYNEQFF.

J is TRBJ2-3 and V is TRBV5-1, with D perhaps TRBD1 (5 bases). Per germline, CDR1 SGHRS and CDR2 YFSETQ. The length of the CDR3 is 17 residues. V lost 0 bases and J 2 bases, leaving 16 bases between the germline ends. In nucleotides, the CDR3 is TGCGCCAGCAGCTTGGAGGGGCGGCTAGAGCCCACAGATACGCAGTATTTT. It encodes CASSLEGRLEPTDTQYF.

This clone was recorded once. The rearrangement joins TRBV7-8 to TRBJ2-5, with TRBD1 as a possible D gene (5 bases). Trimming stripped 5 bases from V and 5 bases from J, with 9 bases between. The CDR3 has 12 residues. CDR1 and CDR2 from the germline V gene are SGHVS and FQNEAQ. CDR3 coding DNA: TGTGCCAGCAGCCCCAAGGGGGAGACCCAGTACTTC. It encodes CASSPKGETQYF.

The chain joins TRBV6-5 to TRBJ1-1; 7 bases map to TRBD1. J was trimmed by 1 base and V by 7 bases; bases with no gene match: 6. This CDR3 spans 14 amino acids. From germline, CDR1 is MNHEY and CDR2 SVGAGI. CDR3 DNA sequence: TGTGCCAGCATGTTAGGACAGGCGAACACTGAAGCTTTCTTT. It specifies CASMLGQANTEAFF.

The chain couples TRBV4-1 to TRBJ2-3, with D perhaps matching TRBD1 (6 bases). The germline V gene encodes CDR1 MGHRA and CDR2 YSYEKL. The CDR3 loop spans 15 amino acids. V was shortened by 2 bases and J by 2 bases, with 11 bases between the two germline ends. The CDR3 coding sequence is TGCGCCAGCAGCCAACAACAGGGCCCCACAGATACGCAGTATTTT. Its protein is CASSQQQGPTDTQYF.

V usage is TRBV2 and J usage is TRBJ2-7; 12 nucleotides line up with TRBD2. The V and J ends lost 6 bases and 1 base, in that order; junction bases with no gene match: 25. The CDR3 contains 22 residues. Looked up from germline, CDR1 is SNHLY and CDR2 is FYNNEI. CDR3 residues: CASSAEFRPRASGRAGSYEQYF. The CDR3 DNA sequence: TGTGCCAGCAGCGCGGAATTTCGTCCTAGGGCTAGCGGGAGGGCGGGGTCCTACGAGCAGTACTTC.

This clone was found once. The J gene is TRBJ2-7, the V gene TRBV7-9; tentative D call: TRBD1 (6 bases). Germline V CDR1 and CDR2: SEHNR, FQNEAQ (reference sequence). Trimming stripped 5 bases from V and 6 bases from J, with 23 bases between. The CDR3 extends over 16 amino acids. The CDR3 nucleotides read TGTGCCAGCAGCCCGAGGGGGTCTCGCTACTTCAGCGAGCAGTACTTC. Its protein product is CASSPRGSRYFSEQYF.

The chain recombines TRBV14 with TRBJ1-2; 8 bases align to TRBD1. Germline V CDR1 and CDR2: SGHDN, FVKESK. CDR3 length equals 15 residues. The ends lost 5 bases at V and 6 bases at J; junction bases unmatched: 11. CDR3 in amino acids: CASSTRTGRPNGYTF. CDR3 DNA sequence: TGTGCCAGCAGCACTCGGACAGGGCGCCCGAATGGCTACACCTTC. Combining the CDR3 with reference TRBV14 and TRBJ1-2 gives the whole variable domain EAGVTQFPSHSVIEKGQTVTLRCDPISGHDNLYWYRRVMGKEIKFLLHFVKESKQDESGMPNNRFLAERTGGTYSTLKVQPAELEDSGVYFCASSTRTGRPNGYTFGSGTRLTVV.

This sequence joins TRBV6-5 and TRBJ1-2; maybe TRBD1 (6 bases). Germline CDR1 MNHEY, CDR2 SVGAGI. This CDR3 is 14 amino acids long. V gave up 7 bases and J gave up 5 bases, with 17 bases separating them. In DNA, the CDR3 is TGTGCCAGCAAATCGGGACAAGATTATTATGGCTACACCTTC. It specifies CASKSGQDYYGYTF.

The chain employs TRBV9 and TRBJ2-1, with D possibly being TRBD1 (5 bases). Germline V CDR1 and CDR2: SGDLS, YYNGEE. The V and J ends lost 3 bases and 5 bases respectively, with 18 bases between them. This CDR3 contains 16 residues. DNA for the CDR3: TGTGCCAGCAGCGAGCCCCCGGGTGGGGCTAACAATGAGCAGTTCTTC. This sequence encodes CASSEPPGGANNEQFF. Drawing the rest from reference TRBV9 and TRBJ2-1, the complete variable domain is DSGVTQTPKHLITATGQRVTLRCSPRSGDLSVYWYQQSLDQGLQFLIQYYNGEERAKGNILERFSAQQFPDLHSELNLSSLELGDSALYFCASSEPPGGANNEQFFGPGTRLTVL.

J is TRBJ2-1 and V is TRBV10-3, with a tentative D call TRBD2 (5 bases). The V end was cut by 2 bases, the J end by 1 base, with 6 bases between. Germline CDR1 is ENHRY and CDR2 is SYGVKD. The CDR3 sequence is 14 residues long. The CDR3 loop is CAISERGSYNEQFF. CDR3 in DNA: TGTGCCATCAGTGAGCGGGGTTCCTACAATGAGCAGTTCTTC.

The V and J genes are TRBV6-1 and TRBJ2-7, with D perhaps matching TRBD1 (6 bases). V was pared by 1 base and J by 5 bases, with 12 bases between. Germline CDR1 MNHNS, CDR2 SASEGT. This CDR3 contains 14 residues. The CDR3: CASSEGPRGDEQYF. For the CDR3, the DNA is TGTGCCAGCAGTGAAGGACCCAGGGGCGACGAGCAGTACTTC.

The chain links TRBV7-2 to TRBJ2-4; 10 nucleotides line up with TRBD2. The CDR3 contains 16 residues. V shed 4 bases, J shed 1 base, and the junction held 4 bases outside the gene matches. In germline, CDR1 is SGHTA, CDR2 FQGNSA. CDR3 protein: CASSSAGGPAKNIQYF. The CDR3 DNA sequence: TGTGCCAGCAGCTCAGCGGGAGGGCCGGCCAAAAACATTCAGTACTTC.

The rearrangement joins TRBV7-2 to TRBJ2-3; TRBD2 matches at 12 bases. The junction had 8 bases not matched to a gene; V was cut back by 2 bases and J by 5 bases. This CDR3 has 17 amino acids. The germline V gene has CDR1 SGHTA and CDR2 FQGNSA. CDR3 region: CASSLFGLAGSGDTQYF. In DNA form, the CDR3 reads TGTGCCAGCAGCTTATTTGGACTAGCGGGGAGTGGAGATACGCAGTATTTT.

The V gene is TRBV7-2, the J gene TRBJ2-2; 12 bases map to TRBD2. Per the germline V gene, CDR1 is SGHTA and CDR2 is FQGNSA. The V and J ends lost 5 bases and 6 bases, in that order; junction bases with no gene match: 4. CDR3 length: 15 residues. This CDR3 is CASSLTSGSPGELFF. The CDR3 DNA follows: TGTGCCAGCAGCCTGACTAGCGGGAGCCCCGGGGAGCTGTTTTTT.

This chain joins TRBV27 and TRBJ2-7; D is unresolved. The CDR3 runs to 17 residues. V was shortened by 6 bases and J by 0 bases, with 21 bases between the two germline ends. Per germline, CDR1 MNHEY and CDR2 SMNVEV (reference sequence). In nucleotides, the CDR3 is TGTGCCAGCAGACGGTGGCCGGAAGGCCGGAGCTCCTACGAGCAGTACTTC. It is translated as CASRRWPEGRSSYEQYF.

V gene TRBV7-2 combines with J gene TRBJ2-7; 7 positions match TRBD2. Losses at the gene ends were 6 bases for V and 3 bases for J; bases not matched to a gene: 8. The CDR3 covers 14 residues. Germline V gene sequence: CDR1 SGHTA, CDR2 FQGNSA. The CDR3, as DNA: TGTGCCAGCAGTGCTGAGGGAGGGAGCTACGAGCAGTACTTC. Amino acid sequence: CASSAEGGSYEQYF.